These T cell receptor beta chains were read from a single sample in a study of cytomegalovirus exposure and HLA in healthy donors. Only in-frame clones appear in the TCRdb table, and some are missing; sequencing was by immunoSEQ multiplex PCR. The table shows 150,000 to 180,000 clones, with 65% to 85% occurring only once. The sequencing input was PBMCs. These receptors all stem from a young man in good health and CMV-seronegative. CDR3s include the opening cysteine and the closing phenylalanine or tryptophan. Fields, in order: J gene, V gene, clone size, D gene, CDR3 DNA, CDR3 protein. The D gene is left open where the match is weak. Not every row has a clone size; where given, it reads once, few, many or a size class.

TRBJ1-2 | TRBV15 | . | . | TGTGCCACCAGCAGAGATCTCAAGGGGCCGCGGGGCCTCGCCTTC | CATSRDLKGPRGLAF
TRBJ2-1 | TRBV29-1 | few | TRBD2 | TGCAGCGCCTCGCTAACTAGCGGGGGGAATGAGCAGTTCTTC | CSASLTSGGNEQFF
TRBJ2-2 | TRBV9 | . | TRBD1 | TGTGCCAGCAGCGTTCAGGGGGCCAACACCGGGGAGCTGTTTTTT | CASSVQGANTGELFF
TRBJ2-7 | TRBV7-3 | . | . | TGTGCCAGCAGCTTAAGGGGGGGCGCGGATTACGAGCAGTACTTC | CASSLRGGADYEQYF
TRBJ2-3 | TRBV29-1 | . | . | TGCAGCGCTACCGGGACACCAAACACAGATACGCAGTATTTT | CSATGTPNTDTQYF
TRBJ1-3 | TRBV30 | . | . | TGTGCCTATGTCAGCGGGGCGCACTCTGGAAACACCATATATTTT | CAYVSGAHSGNTIYF
TRBJ1-4 | TRBV5-1 | . | . | TGCGCCAGCAGCCACCAAGAACCCCAGGGTTGGGAAAAACTGTTTTTT | CASSHQEPQGWEKLFF
TRBJ2-1 | TRBV6-6 | . | TRBD1 | TGTGCCAGCAGTCTTAGGACAGGGGACTACAATGAGCAGTTCTTC | CASSLRTGDYNEQFF
TRBJ1-3 | TRBV30 | . | TRBD1 | TGTGCCTGGAGTTACCTAGGGGGCCCGGCAGGAAACACCATATATTTT | CAWSYLGGPAGNTIYF
TRBJ1-1 | TRBV4-3 | . | TRBD1 | TGCGCCAGCAGCCAGAATCAGGGGGTTAACACTGAAGCTTTCTTT | CASSQNQGVNTEAFF
TRBJ2-6 | TRBV19 | . | . | TGTGCCAGTAGACAAGTCTCTGGGGCCAACGGCCTGACTTTC | CASRQVSGANGLTF
TRBJ1-3 | TRBV4-2 | . | . | TGTGCCAGCAGCTTAGACTCAATCTCTGGAAACACCATATATTTT | CASSLDSISGNTIYF
TRBJ1-4 | TRBV2 | . | . | TGTGCCAGCACGGTAAATAATGAAAAACTGTTTTTT | CASTVNNEKLFF
TRBJ2-3 | TRBV21-1 | . | . | TGTGCCAGCAGCAAAAGTGGTGGCAGGGGGCCCAGCACAGATACGCAGTATTTT | CASSKSGGRGPSTDTQYF
TRBJ1-3 | TRBV29-1 | . | TRBD1 | TGCAGCGCGGGGACAGGGGATTTCTCTGGAAACACCATATATTTT | CSAGTGDFSGNTIYF
TRBJ1-2 | TRBV5-1 | . | TRBD1 | TGCGCCAGCAGCTCCGGGACAGGGGTTGGCGGCTACACCTTC | CASSSGTGVGGYTF
TRBJ1-5 | TRBV19 | . | . | TGTGCCAGTAGGTATGCCGGCATGAGGATGAATCAGCCCCAGCATTTT | CASRYAGMRMNQPQHF
TRBJ2-5 | TRBV12-5 | . | TRBD1 | TGTGCTAGTCGACAGGGACAAGAGACCCAGTACTTC | CASRQGQETQYF
TRBJ1-2 | TRBV4-1 | . | TRBD1 | TGCGCCAGCAGTCCACAGGGACAGGGAAACTATGGCTACACCTTC | CASSPQGQGNYGYTF
TRBJ2-1 | TRBV19 | . | TRBD2 | TGTGCCAGTAGTATAGGGCTAGCGGGGGGTTACAATGAGCAGTTCTTC | CASSIGLAGGYNEQFF
TRBJ1-2 | TRBV6-4 | . | TRBD1 | TGTGCCAGCAGTGACTCGATTGGGGGACAGCCGAGAGGGGGCTACACCTTC | CASSDSIGGQPRGGYTF
TRBJ2-7 | TRBV5-4 | . | TRBD1 | TGTGCCAGCAGCTTCTTTCGTGTGGACAGGGGGACCTACGAGCAGTACTTC | CASSFFRVDRGTYEQYF
TRBJ2-1 | TRBV10-3 | . | . | TGTGCCATCAGTGAGTCGGGGGCTTACAATGAGCAGTTCTTC | CAISESGAYNEQFF
TRBJ2-1 | TRBV5-6 | once | TRBD1 | TGTGCCAGCAGCCAAGGACAGGGAAGATACGATGAGCAGTTCTTC | CASSQGQGRYDEQFF
TRBJ2-1 | TRBV7-9 | . | TRBD1 | TGTGCCAGCAGCCCAACCGGGACAGGGATCAATGAGCAGTTCTTC | CASSPTGTGINEQFF
TRBJ1-4 | TRBV6-5 | . | . | TGTGCCAGCAGTTACTCGAGCCTTCAAAAACTGTTTTTT | CASSYSSLQKLFF
TRBJ1-5 | TRBV6-6 | . | . | TGTGCCAGCAACCCGCCGGCAGGGGAAAAGCCCCAGCATTTT | CASNPPAGEKPQHF
TRBJ2-1 | TRBV6-4 | . | TRBD2 | TGTGCCAGCAGTCCGGGACTAGCGGGGGGTCAGGAGCAGTTCTTC | CASSPGLAGGQEQFF
TRBJ1-5 | TRBV19 | . | . | TGTGCCAGTAGGATGCCGGGTAACAATCAGCCCCAGCATTTT | CASRMPGNNQPQHF
TRBJ1-2 | TRBV29-1 | . | . | TGCAGCGTTGAAGGTCGGAGGGGAGTACATGGCTACACCTTC | CSVEGRRGVHGYTF
TRBJ2-6 | TRBV2 | once | . | TGTGCCAGCAGTGAGGACAATTACTCTGGGGCCAACGTCCTGACTTTC | CASSEDNYSGANVLTF
TRBJ2-4 | TRBV6-1 | . | . | TGTGCCAGCAGTCACGAACGGGAAAGTCAGTACTTC | CASSHERESQYF
TRBJ2-7 | TRBV6-6 | . | . | TGTGCCAGCAGTGGTTCAGGGGACCGAAACGAGCAGTACTTC | CASSGSGDRNEQYF
TRBJ1-2 | TRBV7-9 | few | . | TGTGCCACCGGACTAAGGAGTTATGGCTACACCTTC | CATGLRSYGYTF
TRBJ1-4 | TRBV7-2 | . | TRBD1 | TGTGCCAGCAGCATACAAAGGGGGCATGGGGAAAAACTGTTTTTT | CASSIQRGHGEKLFF
TRBJ1-1 | TRBV10-3 | few | . | TGTGCCATCAGTGATAGGGGTTTTGAAGCTTTCTTT | CAISDRGFEAFF
TRBJ1-2 | TRBV28 | few | TRBD1 | TGTGCCAGCAGTTCCGGGACAGGGTCCTTTAACTATGGCTACACCTTC | CASSSGTGSFNYGYTF
TRBJ2-5 | TRBV4-3 | . | TRBD1 | TGCGCCAGCAGCCTCGGACAGGGGGCCCTTGGAGAGACCCAGTACTTC | CASSLGQGALGETQYF
TRBJ2-1 | TRBV11-2 | . | TRBD2 | TGTGCCAGCAGCCCTCGACTAGCGGGGGGGCCTCGGAACAATGAGCAGTTCTTC | CASSPRLAGGPRNNEQFF
TRBJ1-2 | TRBV28 | few | . | TGTGCCAGCAGTTTACACGGACAGCTCTATGGCTACACCTTC | CASSLHGQLYGYTF
TRBJ2-3 | TRBV9 | . | TRBD1 | TGTGCCAGCAGCGTACAGGGGGCCACAGATACGCAGTATTTT | CASSVQGATDTQYF
TRBJ1-1 | TRBV28 | . | . | TGTGCCAGCAGTTTATCTGGCGAAGCGGGCAAGAGAGCTTTCTTT | CASSLSGEAGKRAFF
TRBJ2-1 | TRBV7-9 | . | . | TGTGCCAGCAGCTTAACCGGGAGCTCCTACAATGAGCAGTTCTTC | CASSLTGSSYNEQFF